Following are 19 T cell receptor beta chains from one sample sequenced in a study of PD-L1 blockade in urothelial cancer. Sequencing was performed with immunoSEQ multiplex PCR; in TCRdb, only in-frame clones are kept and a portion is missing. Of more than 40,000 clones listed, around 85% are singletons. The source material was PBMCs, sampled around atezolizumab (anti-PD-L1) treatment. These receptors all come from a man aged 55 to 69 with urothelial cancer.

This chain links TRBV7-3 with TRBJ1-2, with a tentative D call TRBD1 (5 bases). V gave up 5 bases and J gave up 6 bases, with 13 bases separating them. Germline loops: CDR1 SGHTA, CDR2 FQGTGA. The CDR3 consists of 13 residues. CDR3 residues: CASSLWGQDGYTF. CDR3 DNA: TGTGCCAGCAGCCTCTGGGGCCAGGATGGCTACACCTTC.

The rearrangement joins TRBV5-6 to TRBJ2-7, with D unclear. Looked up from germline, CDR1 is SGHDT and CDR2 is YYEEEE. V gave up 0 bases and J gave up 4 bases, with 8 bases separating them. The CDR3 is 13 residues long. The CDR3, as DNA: TGTGCCAGCAGCTTGGCGTTTGTATACGAGCAGTACTTC. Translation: CASSLAFVYEQYF.

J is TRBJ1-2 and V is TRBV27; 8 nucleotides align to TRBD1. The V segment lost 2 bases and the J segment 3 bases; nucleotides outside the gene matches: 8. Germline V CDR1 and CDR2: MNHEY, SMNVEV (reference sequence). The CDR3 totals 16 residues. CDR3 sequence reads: CASSLRGTGFYYGYTF. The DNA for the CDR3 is TGTGCCAGCAGTTTAAGGGGGACAGGTTTTTACTATGGCTACACCTTC.

The CDR3: CASSRGYTQYF. The CDR3 DNA sequence: TGTGCCAGCAGCAGGGGATATACGCAGTATTTT. The chain recombines TRBV9 with TRBJ2-3; weak D call: TRBD1 (5 bases). The CDR3 loop spans 11 amino acids. V was shortened by 4 bases and J by 7 bases, with 7 bases between the two germline ends. The germline V gene encodes CDR1 SGDLS and CDR2 YYNGEE.

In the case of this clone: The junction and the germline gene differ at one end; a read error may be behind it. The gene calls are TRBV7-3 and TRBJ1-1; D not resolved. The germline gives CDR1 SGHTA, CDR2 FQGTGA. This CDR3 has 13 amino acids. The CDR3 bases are TGCGCCGGGTTAGGCCTTATTGACCGTGAAGCTTTCTTT. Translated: CAGLGLIDREAFF.

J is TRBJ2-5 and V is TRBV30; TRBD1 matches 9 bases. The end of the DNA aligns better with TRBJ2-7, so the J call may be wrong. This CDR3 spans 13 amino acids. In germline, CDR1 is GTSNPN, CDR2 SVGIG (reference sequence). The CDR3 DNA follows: TGTGCCTGTTGGGACAGGGCAGCCTACGAGCAGTACTTC. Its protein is CACWDRAAYEQYF.

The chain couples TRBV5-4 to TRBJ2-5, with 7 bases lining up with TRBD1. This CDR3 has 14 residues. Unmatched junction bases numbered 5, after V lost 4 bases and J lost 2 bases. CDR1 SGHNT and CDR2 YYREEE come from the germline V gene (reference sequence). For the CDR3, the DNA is TGTGCCAGCAGCCCCCGGACAGGACAAGAGACCCAGTACTTC. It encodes CASSPRTGQETQYF.

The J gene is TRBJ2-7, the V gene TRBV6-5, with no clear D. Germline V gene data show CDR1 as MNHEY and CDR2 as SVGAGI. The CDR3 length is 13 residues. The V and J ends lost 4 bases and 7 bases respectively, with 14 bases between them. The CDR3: CASSSYFDREQYF. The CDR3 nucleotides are TGTGCCAGCAGTTCCTATTTTGATCGGGAGCAGTACTTC.

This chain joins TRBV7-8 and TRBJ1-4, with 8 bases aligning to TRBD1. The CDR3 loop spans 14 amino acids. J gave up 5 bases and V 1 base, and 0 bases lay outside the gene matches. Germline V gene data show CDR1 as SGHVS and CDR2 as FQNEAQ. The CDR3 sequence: CASSLGQGNEKLFF. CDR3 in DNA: TGTGCCAGCAGCTTAGGACAGGGGAATGAAAAACTGTTTTTT.

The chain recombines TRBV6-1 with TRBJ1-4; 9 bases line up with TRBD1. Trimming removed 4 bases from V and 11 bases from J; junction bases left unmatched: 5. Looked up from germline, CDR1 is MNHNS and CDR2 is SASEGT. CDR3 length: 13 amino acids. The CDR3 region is CASSVNRGRKLFF. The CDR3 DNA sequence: TGTGCCAGCAGTGTAAACAGGGGGCGGAAACTGTTTTTT.

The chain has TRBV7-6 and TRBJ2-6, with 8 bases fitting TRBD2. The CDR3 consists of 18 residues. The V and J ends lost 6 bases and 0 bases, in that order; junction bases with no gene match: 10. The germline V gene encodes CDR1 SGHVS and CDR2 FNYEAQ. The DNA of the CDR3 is TGTGCCAGCAGTCACGGGGGGGCCCCCCACTCTGGGGCCAACGTCCTGACTTTC. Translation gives CASSHGGAPHSGANVLTF.

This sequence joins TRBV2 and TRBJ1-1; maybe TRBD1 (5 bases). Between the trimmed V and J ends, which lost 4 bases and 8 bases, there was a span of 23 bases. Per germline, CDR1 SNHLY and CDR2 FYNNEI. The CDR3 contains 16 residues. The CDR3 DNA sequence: TGTGCCAGCAGTGGACGAAACGTAGGGACTGCTGTCGAAGCTTTCTTT. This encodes CASSGRNVGTAVEAFF.

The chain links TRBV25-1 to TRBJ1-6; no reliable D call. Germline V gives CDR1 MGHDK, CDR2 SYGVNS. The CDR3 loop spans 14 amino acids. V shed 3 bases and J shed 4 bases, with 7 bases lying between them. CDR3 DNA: TGTGCCAGCAGTGAGCGGGAATATAATTCACCCCTCCACTTT. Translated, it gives CASSEREYNSPLHF.

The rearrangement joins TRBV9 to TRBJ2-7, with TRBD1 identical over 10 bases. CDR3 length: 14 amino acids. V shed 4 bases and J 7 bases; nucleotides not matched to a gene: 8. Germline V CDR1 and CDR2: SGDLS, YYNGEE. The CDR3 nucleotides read TGTGCCAGCAGCTCACGGACAGGGGGGCAAGAGCAGTACTTC. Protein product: CASSSRTGGQEQYF.

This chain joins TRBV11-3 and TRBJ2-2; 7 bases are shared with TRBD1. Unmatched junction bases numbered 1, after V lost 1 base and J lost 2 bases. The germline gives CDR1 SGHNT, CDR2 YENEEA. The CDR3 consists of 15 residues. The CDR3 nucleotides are TGTGCCAGCAGCTTAGGACAGGGCAACACCGGGGAGCTGTTTTTT. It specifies CASSLGQGNTGELFF.

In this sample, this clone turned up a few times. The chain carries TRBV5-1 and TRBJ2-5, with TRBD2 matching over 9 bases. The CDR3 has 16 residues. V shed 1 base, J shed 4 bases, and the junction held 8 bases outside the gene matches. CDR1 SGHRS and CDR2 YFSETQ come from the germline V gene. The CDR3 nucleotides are TGCGCCAGCAGCTTGATTTCTGCGGGGGGGCTAGAGACCCAGTACTTC. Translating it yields CASSLISAGGLETQYF.

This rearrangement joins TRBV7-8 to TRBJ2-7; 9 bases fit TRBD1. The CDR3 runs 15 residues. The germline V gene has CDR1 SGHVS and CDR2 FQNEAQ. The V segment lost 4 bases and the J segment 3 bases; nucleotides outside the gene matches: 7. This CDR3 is CASSSHGTGLYEQYF. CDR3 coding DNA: TGTGCCAGCAGCTCCCACGGGACAGGGCTCTACGAGCAGTACTTC. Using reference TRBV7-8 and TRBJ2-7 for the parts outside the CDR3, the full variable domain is GAGVSQSPRYKVAKRGQDVALRCDPISGHVSLFWYQQALGQGPEFLTYFQNEAQLDKSGLPSDRFFAERPEGSVSTLKIQRTQQEDSAVYLCASSSHGTGLYEQYFGPGTRLTVT.

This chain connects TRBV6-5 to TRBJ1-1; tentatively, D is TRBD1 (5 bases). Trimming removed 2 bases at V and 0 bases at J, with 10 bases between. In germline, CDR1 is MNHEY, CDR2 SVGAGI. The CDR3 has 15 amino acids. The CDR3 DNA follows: TGTGCCAGCAGTTACCAGGGCGCGATGAACACTGAAGCTTTCTTT. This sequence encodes CASSYQGAMNTEAFF.

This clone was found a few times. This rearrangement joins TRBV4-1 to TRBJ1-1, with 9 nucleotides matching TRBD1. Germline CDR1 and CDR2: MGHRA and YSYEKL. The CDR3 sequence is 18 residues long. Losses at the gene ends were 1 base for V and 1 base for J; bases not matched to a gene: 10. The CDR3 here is CASSQGIGRTGANTEAFF. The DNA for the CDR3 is TGCGCCAGCAGCCAAGGTATCGGTAGGACAGGGGCGAACACTGAAGCTTTCTTT.